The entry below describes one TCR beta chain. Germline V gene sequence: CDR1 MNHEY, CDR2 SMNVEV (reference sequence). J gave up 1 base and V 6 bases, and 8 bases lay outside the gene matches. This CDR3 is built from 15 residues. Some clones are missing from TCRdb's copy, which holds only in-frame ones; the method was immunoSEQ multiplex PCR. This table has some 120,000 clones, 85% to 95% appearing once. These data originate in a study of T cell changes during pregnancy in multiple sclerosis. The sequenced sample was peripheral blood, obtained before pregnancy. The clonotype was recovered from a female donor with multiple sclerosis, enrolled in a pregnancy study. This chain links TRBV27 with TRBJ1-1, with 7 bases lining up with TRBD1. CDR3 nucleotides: TGTGCCAGCAGAGGAGACAGGGTCGGGAACACTGAAGCTTTCTTT. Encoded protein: CASRGDRVGNTEAFF.